Presented here are 30 T cell receptor beta chains from one specimen sequenced in a study of T cells in Graves' hyperthyroidism and ophthalmopathy. Amplified TCR beta CDR3 regions derived from RNA transcripts. The TCR CDR3 first-round RT-PCR relied on the HTBI primer set. Using its own MiXCR run on the multiplex PCR reads, TCRdb lists one record per CDR3 protein. The table lists about 53,000 distinct CDR3 sequences, 49% of them singletons, with 12% in the top ten. The specimen sequenced was blood. These receptors all come from a woman in her twenties or thirties with Graves' ophthalmopathy.

The chain recombines TRBV2 with TRBJ2-3; 8 nucleotides line up with TRBD1. CDR1 is SNHLY, CDR2 FYNNEI, per germline. V lost 4 bases and J lost 0; bases outside the gene matches: 12. The CDR3 runs 18 residues. The CDR3 bases are TGTGCCAGCAGTGCTAGAGTTACAGGACAGGGAAGCACAGATACGCAGTATTTT. Protein product: CASSARVTGQGSTDTQYF.

There are many counts of this clonotype. The rearrangement links TRBV2 to TRBJ2-3, with 13 bases identical to TRBD2. The germline gives CDR1 SNHLY, CDR2 FYNNEI. The CDR3 covers 14 residues. Trimming took 9 bases from V and 6 from J; bases not matched to a gene: 6. This CDR3 reads CASRLAGGLDTQYF. CDR3 DNA: TGTGCCAGTAGACTAGCGGGAGGTCTCGATACGCAGTATTTT.

Judged by abundance, this clonotype is medium-sized. This rearrangement joins TRBV24-1 to TRBJ2-7; D uncertain. CDR1 is KGHDR, CDR2 SFDVKD, per germline. V was pared by 9 bases and J by 3 bases, with 5 bases between. The CDR3 is 10 amino acids. The CDR3 sequence is CATGFYEQYF. CDR3 nucleotide sequence: TGTGCCACCGGCTTCTACGAGCAGTACTTC.

This clonotype showed up just once. The chain links TRBV6-1 to TRBJ1-4, with 8 nucleotides matching TRBD1. The CDR3 runs 12 residues. V shed 6 bases and J 8 bases; nucleotides not matched to a gene: 2. CDR1 and CDR2 from the germline V gene are MNHNS and SASEGT. CDR3 coding DNA: TGTGCCAGCAGCGCAGGGGGCGAAAAACTGTTTTTT. Translated: CASSAGGEKLFF.

The chain joins TRBV29-1 to TRBJ2-7, with 11 positions matching TRBD2. The CDR3 has 12 residues. Germline V lookup: CDR1 SQVTM, CDR2 ANQGSEA. The CDR3 DNA sequence: TGCAGAACTAGCGGGAGAACCTACGAGCAGTACTTC. Translation gives CRTSGRTYEQYF.

The CDR3 region is CASSGTGIDGANVLTF. Written as DNA, the CDR3 is TGTGCCAGCAGCGGGACAGGGATTGATGGGGCCAACGTCCTGACTTTC. The chain joins TRBV9 to TRBJ2-6; 8 bases match TRBD1. The CDR3 has 16 amino acids. From germline, CDR1 is SGDLS and CDR2 YYNGEE. Trimming removed 3 bases from V and 3 bases from J; junction bases left unmatched: 5.

A word on this clonotype: It may be a read error: a sequence one base away is much more abundant. This rearrangement joins TRBV6-5 to TRBJ2-7; 8 bases are a match to TRBD1. Germline V lookup: CDR1 MNHEY, CDR2 SVGAGI. V gave up 0 bases and J gave up 4 bases; unmatched junction bases: 8. This CDR3 has 16 amino acids. CDR3 nucleotide sequence: TGTGCCAGCAGTTACTCGAAGGACAGGGCTGCGTACGAGCAGTACTTC. Amino acids: CASSYSKDRAAYEQYF.

This chain joins TRBV2 and TRBJ2-3, with D hard to call. The length of the CDR3 is 11 residues. V was clipped by 7 bases and J by 2 bases, with 4 bases between them. In germline, CDR1 is SNHLY, CDR2 FYNNEI. The CDR3 bases are TGTGCCAGCAAGCCCACAGATACGCAGTATTTT. Protein: CASKPTDTQYF.

This clonotype has just a few counts. A much more abundant neighbour one base away suggests this may be a read error. It is likely a read error, because the conserved phenylalanine at the end of the CDR3 is missing. The chain couples TRBV4-1 to TRBJ1-5; D gene unclear. There are 13 residues in the CDR3. Germline CDR1 is MGHRA and CDR2 is YSYEKL. V was shortened by 0 bases and J by 7 bases, with 7 bases between the two germline ends. The CDR3 region is CASSQDPVQPQHS. Here the CDR3 DNA reads TGCGCCAGCAGCCAAGACCCCGTCCAGCCCCAGCATTCT.

The CDR3 DNA follows: TGTGCCAGCAGTTTATGGTCAGGGACAGGGGTGGATGGCTACACCTTC. This encodes CASSLWSGTGVDGYTF. The chain combines TRBV28 with TRBJ1-2, with 10 bases aligning to TRBD1. V shed 0 bases, J shed 6 bases, and the junction held 7 bases outside the gene matches. This CDR3 has 16 residues. The V gene's germline CDR1 is MDHEN and CDR2 SYDVKM.

This chain joins TRBV4-2 and TRBJ2-5; possible D gene TRBD2, 5 bases. The CDR3 runs 14 residues. The germline V and J ends were trimmed by 3 bases and 4 bases, with 12 bases remaining between them. Germline CDR1 LGHNA, CDR2 YNFKEQ. The CDR3 DNA is TGTGCCAGCAGCCAGCGAATTGAGGGAGAGACCCAGTACTTC. Residues: CASSQRIEGETQYF.

The table lists this clonotype with many counts. This chain connects TRBV28 to TRBJ2-5; TRBD1 matches 11 bases. The ends lost 11 bases at V and 4 bases at J; junction bases unmatched: 9. CDR1 is MDHEN and CDR2 is SYDVKM in the germline V gene. The CDR3 covers 14 residues. The CDR3: CAVKDRGRGETQYF. In nucleotides, the CDR3 is TGTGCCGTAAAGGACAGGGGGCGAGGAGAGACCCAGTACTTC.

The sample holds many counts of this clonotype. This CDR3 reads CASSVSKNSNQPQHF. In nucleotides, the CDR3 is TGTGCCAGCAGTGTAAGTAAAAATAGCAATCAGCCCCAGCATTTT. This sequence joins TRBV6-1 and TRBJ1-5; no definite D call. Germline V lookup: CDR1 MNHNS, CDR2 SASEGT. CDR3 length: 15 residues. Trimming took off 4 bases at V and 0 bases at J, with 10 bases between the two ends.

The rearrangement links TRBV7-2 to TRBJ2-7, with D perhaps matching TRBD2 (5 bases). The CDR3 extends over 15 amino acids. Germline CDR1 is SGHTA and CDR2 is FQGNSA. V was trimmed by 0 bases and J by 9 bases, leaving 18 bases between them. The CDR3 spells CASSLASRTYEGQYF. The CDR3 nucleotides read TGTGCCAGCAGCTTAGCGTCGCGGACCTACGAGGGGCAGTACTTC.

V and J are TRBV3-1 and TRBJ2-7; maybe TRBD2 (5 bases). V was pared by 4 bases and J by 0 bases, with 16 bases between. The CDR3 sequence is 16 residues long. Per the germline V gene, CDR1 is LGHDT and CDR2 is YNNKEL (reference sequence). The CDR3: CASSPPDLRGSYEQYF. CDR3 DNA sequence: TGTGCCAGCAGCCCCCCGGACCTACGGGGCTCCTACGAGCAGTACTTC.

Ten or more counts support this clonotype. J is TRBJ2-7 and V is TRBV19; 7 bases align to TRBD1. J was trimmed by 2 bases and V by 5 bases; bases with no gene match: 9. The CDR3 is made up of 15 amino acids. Germline CDR1 reads LNHDA; CDR2 reads SQIVND (reference sequence). The CDR3 region is CASSLRGQPTYEQYF. CDR3 in DNA: TGTGCCAGTAGTCTCCGGGGACAGCCAACCTACGAGCAGTACTTC.

This chain joins TRBV20-1 and TRBJ2-5; 8 bases align to TRBD1. J lost 5 bases, V lost 5 bases, and 7 bases had no gene match. Germline V lookup: CDR1 DFQATT, CDR2 SNEGSKA (reference sequence). This CDR3 comprises 13 residues. The chain's CDR3 is CSAPDRVGETQYF. The CDR3 DNA sequence: TGCAGTGCTCCGGACAGGGTGGGTGAGACCCAGTACTTC.

This clonotype occurred many times. This may be a read error, as it is one base from a much larger clone. The V gene is TRBV20-1, the J gene TRBJ1-5; D might be TRBD1 (6 bases). Trimming removed 5 bases from V and 5 bases from J, with 10 bases in between. This CDR3 is 12 amino acids long. Germline CDR1 and CDR2: DFQATT and SNEGSKA (reference sequence). DNA for the CDR3: TGCAGTGCTGACTCAGGGGATCAGCCCCAGCATTTT. Protein product: CSADSGDQPQHF.

Notes on this clonotype: Its ends do not fully match the called genes, so a read error is possible. The chain couples TRBV20-1 to TRBJ1-1, with D possibly being TRBD1 (5 bases). CDR3 size: 12 residues. The germline CDR1 and CDR2 sequences are DFQATT and SNEGSKA (reference sequence). The CDR3 here is CSAASMDTEAFF. CDR3 nucleotide sequence: TGCAGTGCCGCCTCCATGGACACGGAAGCTTTCTTT.

The chain couples TRBV20-1 to TRBJ2-7; 8 positions match TRBD1. Unmatched junction bases numbered 4, after V lost 0 bases and J lost 3 bases. From germline, CDR1 is DFQATT and CDR2 SNEGSKA (reference sequence). The CDR3 runs 14 residues. CDR3 amino acids: CSARERDRRYEQYF. Here the CDR3 DNA reads TGCAGTGCTAGAGAACGGGACAGGCGCTACGAGCAGTACTTC.

This clonotype was recorded many times. J is TRBJ2-7 and V is TRBV7-8; no firm D call. Trimming cost V 2 bases and J 0 bases, with 8 bases left between them. CDR1 and CDR2 (germline): SGHVS, FQNEAQ. This CDR3 has 14 amino acids. The DNA for the CDR3 is TGTGCCAGCAGCTTAAATAGGAACTCCTACGAGCAGTACTTC. Its protein is CASSLNRNSYEQYF.

The chain carries TRBV25-1 and TRBJ2-3; possibly TRBD2 for D (6 bases). CDR1 MGHDK and CDR2 SYGVNS come from the germline V gene. Trimming cost V 1 base and J 6 bases, with 17 bases left between them. The CDR3 length is 16 residues. CDR3 loop: CASSEWVGGLTDTQYF. CDR3 nucleotides: TGTGCCAGCAGTGAATGGGTGGGAGGACTCACTGATACGCAGTATTTT.

CDR3 bases: TGTGCCAGTAGTATAGATCCACCAATAGCGGGGGAGGTCGATACGCAGTATTTT. Translating it yields CASSIDPPIAGEVDTQYF. The rearrangement uses TRBV19 and TRBJ2-3; TRBD2 agrees at 9 bases. The germline V gene encodes CDR1 LNHDA and CDR2 SQIVND (reference sequence). The CDR3 spans 18 residues. Trimming cost V 0 bases and J 6 bases; bases outside gene matches: 13.

V usage is TRBV6-1 and J usage is TRBJ2-3; D tentatively fits TRBD1 or TRBD2 (5 bases each). CDR3 length: 16 amino acids. The germline CDR1 and CDR2 sequences are MNHNS and SASEGT. The germline V and J ends were trimmed by 5 bases and 9 bases, with 24 bases remaining between them. For the CDR3, the DNA is TGTGCCAGCAGTACAAACCCAGGGAAAGGAGGAGAGACGCAGTATTTT. Its translation: CASSTNPGKGGETQYF.

The table lists this clonotype with many counts. The V gene is TRBV5-6, the J gene TRBJ1-1; D is unresolved. Germline CDR1 and CDR2: SGHDT and YYEEEE. The V end was cut by 5 bases, the J end by 5 bases, with 16 bases between. This CDR3 comprises 14 residues. The CDR3 DNA is TGTGCCAGCAGTTACGGTTGGGGATGGACTGAAGCTTTCTTT. It is translated as CASSYGWGWTEAFF.

Comments on this clonotype: A much larger clonotype is one base distant, so this may be a read error. The genes are TRBV7-2 and TRBJ2-7, with TRBD1 as a possible D gene (5 bases). The CDR3 has 15 residues. Germline values: CDR1 SGHTA, CDR2 FQGNSA. The CDR3 DNA reads TGTGTCAGCAGCCTGCCGACAGAGGTTTCCCACGAGCAGTACTTC. It specifies CVSSLPTEVSHEQYF.

The DNA for the CDR3 is TGTGCCAGCAGCCCGGGAGGGGACGGGCAAGGCTACACCTTC. Protein sequence: CASSPGGDGQGYTF. The genes are TRBV7-6 and TRBJ1-2, with D maybe TRBD1 (5 bases). V lost 5 bases and J lost 8, with 18 bases in between. Germline V gives CDR1 SGHVS, CDR2 FNYEAQ. CDR3 size: 14 residues.

V is TRBV19 and J is TRBJ2-2; D is possibly TRBD1 (6 bases). The CDR3 runs 16 residues. V lost 5 bases, J lost 5 bases, and 18 bases lay in between. Germline CDR1 is LNHDA and CDR2 is SQIVND (reference sequence). CDR3 sequence reads: CASSVSGAGVTGELFF. The CDR3 coding sequence is TGTGCCAGTAGTGTCTCTGGGGCAGGGGTGACCGGGGAGCTGTTTTTT.

This clonotype came up many times. This chain uses TRBV20-1 with TRBJ1-1; 8 positions match TRBD1. This CDR3 contains 13 residues. Trimming cost V 6 bases and J 2 bases; bases outside gene matches: 5. Germline CDR1 DFQATT, CDR2 SNEGSKA (reference sequence). The CDR3 loop is CSAQTGANTEAFF. The CDR3 nucleotides are TGCAGTGCCCAGACAGGGGCCAACACTGAAGCTTTCTTT.

The sample holds many counts of this clonotype. V and J are TRBV6-4 and TRBJ2-3, with D possibly being TRBD2 (6 bases). V lost 3 bases, J lost 2 bases, and 12 bases lay in between. Per germline, CDR1 MRHNA and CDR2 SNTAGT. This CDR3 is 15 amino acids long. The CDR3 here is CASSESSGDTDTQYF. In DNA, the CDR3 is TGTGCCAGCAGTGAGAGTAGCGGAGACACAGATACGCAGTATTTT.